One and the same sample provided the 30 T cell receptor beta chains below, sequenced in a study of OX40 agonist ivuxolimab in advanced cancers. Clones were sequenced by immunoSEQ multiplex PCR, and TCRdb holds only the in-frame ones, with some missing. This table holds about 35,000 clones, more than 75% found once. The sample here was CD4+ or CD8+ T cells sorted from blood, taken in a trial of the OX40 agonist ivuxolimab. These TCRs come from an adult with an advanced solid tumor such as melanoma, head and neck, liver or kidney cancer.

This chain uses TRBV13 with TRBJ1-2, with unresolved D. The CDR3 totals 11 residues. The V end lost 3 bases, the J end lost 7 bases, and 6 bases lay between the germline ends. The germline gives CDR1 PRHDT, CDR2 FYEKMQ (reference sequence). CDR3 nucleotides: TGTGCCAGCAGCTTCGTGCCTGGCTACACCTTC. Protein product: CASSFVPGYTF.

The count of this clone is one. The chain recombines TRBV28 with TRBJ1-2; TRBD1 agrees at 7 bases. The ends lost 9 bases at V and 4 bases at J; junction bases unmatched: 8. The CDR3 runs 13 residues. Germline CDR1 and CDR2: MDHEN and SYDVKM. CDR3 sequence: CASASQGVYGYTF. Here the CDR3 DNA reads TGTGCCAGTGCATCCCAGGGGGTCTATGGCTACACCTTC.

The chain carries TRBV9 and TRBJ1-2; 9 nucleotides align to TRBD1. Germline V gene data show CDR1 as SGDLS and CDR2 as YYNGEE. The J segment lost 4 bases and the V segment lost 3 bases, leaving 4 bases of the junction unmatched. The CDR3 covers 14 residues. CDR3 amino acids: CASSGRTGAYGYTF. The CDR3, as DNA: TGTGCCAGCAGCGGTAGGACAGGGGCCTATGGCTACACCTTC.

The chain employs TRBV27 and TRBJ2-3; tentatively, D is TRBD2 (7 bases). Trimming stripped 4 bases from V and 0 bases from J, with 17 bases between. Germline assignment: CDR1 MNHEY and CDR2 SMNVEV (reference sequence). The CDR3 has 17 residues. CDR3 loop: CASSYRSAGASTDTQYF. In DNA, the CDR3 is TGTGCCAGCAGTTATCGCTCGGCGGGGGCGAGCACAGATACGCAGTATTTT.

This clone was counted once. The J gene is TRBJ1-1, the V gene TRBV7-9; D unresolved. The germline CDR1 and CDR2 sequences are SEHNR and FQNEAQ (reference sequence). Trimming cost V 5 bases and J 5 bases, with 18 bases left between them. The CDR3 is 15 amino acids. Written as DNA, the CDR3 is TGTGCCAGCAGCCCCTGGGTTCCGCTAGGGACTGAAGCTTTCTTT. This encodes CASSPWVPLGTEAFF.

The chain employs TRBV5-6 and TRBJ2-7; the match to TRBD2 covers 8 bases. The CDR3 is 18 amino acids. The germline gives CDR1 SGHDT, CDR2 YYEEEE. The DNA for the CDR3 is TGTGCCAGCAGCTTGGCCCATCAAAACGGGACTAGAGTCGGAGGGGCGACGGTC. Translating gives CASSLAHQNGTRVGGATV.

Regarding this clone: This may come from a read error, since a much larger clone is one base off. This chain uses TRBV4-1 with TRBJ2-1; D gene ambiguous. Germline values: CDR1 MGHRA, CDR2 YSYEKL. The V and J ends lost 0 bases and 6 bases respectively, with 9 bases between them. CDR3 length: 14 residues. The DNA of the CDR3 is TGCGCCAGCAGCCAAGAGAGACCCATCAATGAGCAGTTCTTC. Its protein product is CASSQERPINEQFF.

This clone showed up just a few times. The chain combines TRBV7-6 with TRBJ1-1; TRBD1 matches 9 bases. Germline values: CDR1 SGHVS, CDR2 FNYEAQ. CDR3 size: 15 residues. Germline trimming cut 5 bases from V and 2 bases from J; bases unmatched to any gene: 6. CDR3 DNA sequence: TGTGCCAGCAGCCCCTCGACAGGGGGTAACACTGAAGCTTTCTTT. Translating gives CASSPSTGGNTEAFF.

This clone showed up just once. V gene TRBV2 combines with J gene TRBJ1-4; tentative D call: TRBD1 (5 bases). There are 14 residues in the CDR3. CDR1 and CDR2 from the germline V gene are SNHLY and FYNNEI. With 5 bases removed from V and 5 bases from J, the gap between germline ends came to 12 bases. In nucleotides, the CDR3 is TGTGCCAGCAGTAGGACAAAAAAGAATGAAAAACTGTTTTTT. Amino acids: CASSRTKKNEKLFF.

The chain has TRBV6-6 and TRBJ2-7, with a tentative D call TRBD1 (6 bases). The CDR3 is 14 residues long. CDR1 and CDR2 from the germline V gene are MNHNY and SVGAGI (reference sequence). Trimming pared 4 bases from V and 0 bases from J, leaving 10 bases between. The DNA for the CDR3 is TGTGCCAGCAGTTCAGACAGGAGCTCCTACGAGCAGTACTTC. It specifies CASSSDRSSYEQYF.

V and J are TRBV7-3 and TRBJ2-7; the D gene is possibly TRBD1 (6 bases). V dropped 2 bases and J dropped 4 bases, with 12 bases sitting between them. The CDR3 runs to 14 residues. CDR1 is SGHTA and CDR2 is FQGTGA in the germline V gene. CDR3 in amino acids: CASSLVAGAYEQYF. Written as DNA, the CDR3 is TGTGCCAGCAGCTTAGTAGCAGGGGCTTACGAGCAGTACTTC. The full variable domain, its missing parts supplied by reference TRBV7-3 and TRBJ2-7, is GAGVSQTPSNKVTEKGKYVELRCDPISGHTALYWYRQSLGQGPEFLIYFQGTGAADDSGLPNDRFFAVRPEGSVSTLKIQRTERGDSAVYLCASSLVAGAYEQYFGPGTRLTVT.

This clone was observed once. In nucleotides, the CDR3 is TGTGCCAGCAGCTATCTTTCGAACACCGGGGAGCTGTTTTTT. Translation: CASSYLSNTGELFF. The chain joins TRBV2 to TRBJ2-2; D unresolved. Germline lookup yields CDR1 SNHLY and CDR2 FYNNEI. This CDR3 has 14 amino acids. Trimming removed 6 bases at V and 0 bases at J, with 8 bases between.

In this sample, this clone turned up once. V usage is TRBV30 and J usage is TRBJ1-1; 7 nucleotides line up with TRBD1. Per the germline V gene, CDR1 is GTSNPN and CDR2 is SVGIG (reference sequence). The CDR3 runs 14 residues. The V segment lost 4 bases and the J segment 1 base; nucleotides outside the gene matches: 6. Written as DNA, the CDR3 is TGTGCCTGGAACCCAGGGACAGAGAACACTGAAGCTTTCTTT. Residues: CAWNPGTENTEAFF.

This sequence joins TRBV6-1 and TRBJ2-3; D might be TRBD2 (6 bases). The germline V gene encodes CDR1 MNHNS and CDR2 SASEGT. There are 14 residues in the CDR3. Trimming removed 6 bases at V and 1 base at J, with 11 bases between. DNA for the CDR3: TGTGCCAGCAGCCCCTGGGGGGGCACAGATACGCAGTATTTT. This encodes CASSPWGGTDTQYF.

The chain is built from TRBV5-1 and TRBJ1-2; 8 nucleotides line up with TRBD1. The CDR3 is 14 residues long. CDR1 and CDR2 (germline): SGHRS, YFSETQ. J lost 8 bases, V lost 4 bases, and 10 bases had no gene match. This CDR3 is CASSPGTGEDGYTF. The CDR3 region has the DNA TGCGCCAGCAGCCCTGGGACAGGCGAAGACGGCTACACCTTC.

V gene TRBV5-6 combines with J gene TRBJ1-1; TRBD1 might be the D (6 bases). Per germline, CDR1 SGHDT and CDR2 YYEEEE. The CDR3 loop spans 12 amino acids. V was cut by 4 bases and J by 3 bases, with 7 bases left in between. CDR3 sequence reads: CASSPGDTEAFF. The CDR3 DNA follows: TGTGCCAGCAGCCCAGGGGACACTGAAGCTTTCTTT.

The rearrangement uses TRBV6-5 and TRBJ1-1, with D hard to call. The CDR3 is 15 residues long. Germline CDR1 is MNHEY and CDR2 is SVGAGI. V was trimmed by 0 bases and J by 0 bases, leaving 8 bases between them. The CDR3 sequence: CASSYSRYMNTEAFF. CDR3 DNA: TGTGCCAGCAGTTACTCGCGGTACATGAACACTGAAGCTTTCTTT.

The V gene is TRBV6-1, the J gene TRBJ1-5, with 7 bases fitting TRBD1. Looked up from germline, CDR1 is MNHNS and CDR2 is SASEGT. V lost 0 bases, J lost 6 bases, and 11 bases stayed unmatched. The CDR3 consists of 17 residues. The DNA of the CDR3 is TGTGCCAGCAGTGAAGCGATAGGGGGACAGAGGGCTCAGCCCCAGCATTTT. Its protein product is CASSEAIGGQRAQPQHF.

CDR3 amino acids: CASSSTGSEQYV. DNA of the CDR3: TGTGCCAGCAGTTCCACAGGGTCCGAGCAGTACGTC. The rearrangement uses TRBV6-6 and TRBJ2-7; D possibly corresponds to TRBD1 (6 bases). Germline CDR1 reads MNHNY; CDR2 reads SVGAGI (reference sequence). The CDR3 length is 12 residues. Trimming removed 4 bases at V and 6 bases at J, with 10 bases between.

The J gene is TRBJ2-1, the V gene TRBV5-6; the match to TRBD2 covers 8 bases. The V and J ends lost 0 bases and 9 bases, in that order; junction bases with no gene match: 8. The CDR3 contains 15 residues. Germline loops: CDR1 SGHDT, CDR2 YYEEEE. The CDR3 coding sequence is TGTGCCAGCAGCTTGGGCCGGGGGGGCCGCGTTGAGCAGTTCTTC. Amino acid sequence: CASSLGRGGRVEQFF. The full variable domain, completed using reference TRBV5-6 and TRBJ2-1, is DAGVTQSPTHLIKTRGQQVTLRCSPKSGHDTVSWYQQALGQGPQFIFQYYEEEERQRGNFPDRFSGHQFPNYSSELNVNALLLGDSALYLCASSLGRGGRVEQFFGPGTRLTVL.

The J gene is TRBJ1-1, the V gene TRBV27; unclear D gene. The V end lost 4 bases, the J end lost 3 bases, and 9 bases lay between the germline ends. The CDR3 is 13 amino acids. Germline assignment: CDR1 MNHEY and CDR2 SMNVEV (reference sequence). DNA for the CDR3: TGTGCCAGCAGTTGGGAGCCGTACACTGAAGCTTTCTTT. Translated, it gives CASSWEPYTEAFF.

This clone was counted only a few times. The chain links TRBV5-4 to TRBJ1-2, with 10 bases matching TRBD1. J lost 6 bases, V lost 5 bases, and 7 bases had no gene match. CDR1 and CDR2 (germline): SGHNT, YYREEE (reference sequence). This CDR3 is 14 amino acids long. The CDR3 DNA reads as TGTGCCAGCAGTAGGGACAGGGGTAGTAATGGCTACACCTTC. It codes for CASSRDRGSNGYTF.

The chain links TRBV19 to TRBJ1-6; 7 bases are a match to TRBD1. CDR3 length: 15 residues. With 3 bases clipped from V and 9 bases from J, the junction kept 8 bases outside the gene matches. In germline, CDR1 is LNHDA, CDR2 SQIVND (reference sequence). CDR3 bases: TGTGCCAGTAGTATGGAGCAGGGGGGCAGTTCACCCCTCCACTTT. It encodes CASSMEQGGSSPLHF.

The CDR3 DNA sequence: TGTGCCAGCACTGATCCGGGACAGACTTATGGCTACACCTTC. Protein product: CASTDPGQTYGYTF. V usage is TRBV28 and J usage is TRBJ1-2; 7 positions agree with TRBD1. The CDR3 spans 14 residues. CDR1 is MDHEN and CDR2 is SYDVKM in the germline V gene. The V and J ends lost 7 bases and 5 bases, in that order; junction bases with no gene match: 10.

This clone was detected once. The V call is TRBV27, the J call TRBJ1-1, with no clear D. Germline CDR1 MNHEY, CDR2 SMNVEV (reference sequence). There are 13 residues in the CDR3. Trimming shortened V by 7 bases and J by 3 bases, and 12 bases separated the two germline ends. The CDR3 DNA reads TGTGCCAGCAAGATGGACCGCTACACTGAAGCTTTCTTT. Amino acids: CASKMDRYTEAFF.

This rearrangement joins TRBV7-2 to TRBJ1-2; TRBD1 might be the D (5 bases). Germline values: CDR1 SGHTA, CDR2 FQGNSA. V gave up 5 bases and J gave up 8 bases, with 18 bases separating them. This CDR3 is built from 14 residues. The CDR3 loop reads CASSLRDARQGYTF. DNA for the CDR3: TGTGCCAGCAGCCTTCGGGACGCCAGGCAGGGCTACACCTTC.

The chain recombines TRBV12-5 with TRBJ2-7; D is unresolved. CDR1 LGHNT and CDR2 FRNRAP come from the germline V gene. The CDR3 is 13 amino acids. The V end lost 7 bases, the J end lost 0 bases, and 10 bases lay between the germline ends. The CDR3, as DNA: TGTGCTAGTGCCAACAAGAGCTCCTACGAGCAGTACGTC. It yields the protein CASANKSSYEQYV.

This rearrangement joins TRBV7-9 to TRBJ1-2, with 9 bases fitting TRBD1. The germline V gene encodes CDR1 SEHNR and CDR2 FQNEAQ (reference sequence). The CDR3 covers 18 residues. The J segment lost 4 bases and the V segment lost 5 bases, leaving 17 bases of the junction unmatched. The CDR3 loop reads CASSRFAQGAQFGYGYTF. The CDR3 DNA sequence: TGTGCCAGCAGCCGGTTCGCACAGGGGGCCCAGTTCGGCTATGGCTACACCTTC.

The chain is built from TRBV5-6 and TRBJ1-2; 8 bases match TRBD1. The CDR3 runs to 13 residues. With 5 bases clipped from V and 6 bases from J, the junction kept 6 bases outside the gene matches. CDR1 SGHDT and CDR2 YYEEEE come from the germline V gene. CDR3 in amino acids: CASRPDRDNGYTF. CDR3 nucleotide sequence: TGTGCCAGCAGACCGGACAGGGATAATGGCTACACCTTC.

This chain links TRBV18 with TRBJ2-7; D remains ambiguous. CDR3 size: 14 residues. Trimming removed 3 bases from V and 0 bases from J, with 9 bases in between. Germline-derived CDR1 and CDR2 are KGHSH and LQKENI. In DNA form, the CDR3 reads TGTGCCAGCTCACCCGACCAGACCTCCTACGAGCAGTACGTC. Its protein is CASSPDQTSYEQYV.